Included here is one T cell receptor (beta chain) sequence, with context. Its antigen specificity is not known. Per-base quality was not reported, and no clone a single base away is much larger than it. The cohort was made up of around 720 healthy bone marrow donors. Cohort members were all nominally healthy when sampled, although unrecorded immune exposures were likely present. CMV serostatus was positive for 289 and negative for about 50% of the roughly 700 cohort members, and was not recorded for this donor. A peripheral blood sample was collected from each donor, and TCR beta sequencing was performed on peripheral blood mononuclear cells. The Qiagen DNeasy Blood Extraction Kit was used to extract genomic DNA from the blood cell samples. This specimen belongs to a study of cytomegalovirus exposure and HLA in healthy donors (dated by TCRdb to about 2017). For the study in its entirety: An earlier analysis of around 600 of the donors reported approximately 300 Gb of sequence data and 117 million unique TCR beta sequences from roughly 180 million T cells. An early release that covered fewer than 750 HLA-typed donors contained about 290 gigabases of sequencing data and 85 million to 100 million unique TCR sequences. Among the roughly 430 genotyped donors, more than 70% belonged to the genetic ancestry cluster associated with self-reported Caucasian donors. The study aimed to test whether signatures of past pathogen exposure could be identified by cataloging public T cell receptors. Using immunosequencing, the study profiled T cell repertoires from 640 or so subjects and related those repertoires to cytomegalovirus serostatus. In addition to the first cohort of 666 subjects, a separate validation cohort of approximately 120 different subjects was used. High-throughput TCR immunosequencing, statistical association of individual TCRs with disease status, and machine learning were combined to predict cytomegalovirus infection status. To study patterns of TCR occurrence, a later analysis re-analyzed previously published TCR beta repertoires from hundreds of donors and added high-resolution HLA genotyping. In the later analysis, no new phenotypic data were used to find candidate immune exposures; instead, reliance was placed on TCR beta sequences and their occurrence across donors. To decide whether each TCR beta V gene segment behaved as functional or pseudogenic, an earlier analysis of approximately 590 of the donors relied on high-throughput TCR beta sequencing. Donor age, sex, ethnicity and CMV serostatus were collected together with the repertoire data. A later genetic analysis took genome-wide SNP genotypes for 398 of the 666 donors and used that subset as a discovery cohort. All discovery cohort repertoires had been generated on a single sequencing platform. HLA typing included class I and class II loci at four-digit resolution. Typing coverage differed by locus: A, B, C, DRB1 and DQB1 were typed in about 620-630 donors, DQA1 in roughly 510, DPA1 in approximately 610, and DPB1 in 472. Because of strong linkage in the cohort, a handful of DR-DQ haplotypes were treated as single units for association and clustering. On average, roughly 200,000 unique TCR beta nucleotide sequences were sequenced per donor among roughly 430 genotyped donors of the cohort, with 15% to 20% of those sequences being non-productive.

The study at large found these results: In an earlier analysis of some 540 of the donors, most TCR beta V segments appeared in productive rearrangements about 87% or about 30% of the time, broadly matching IMGT annotations. The sequencing pipeline was judged likely to have produced a cluster of highly shared sequence variants as a technical artifact. The 87-base-pair reads could not distinguish some IMGT-functional V segments, including TRBV6-2 and TRBV6-3, so those segments were excluded. This cohort had only TCR beta chains sequenced, and the lack of alpha or paired-chain data limited which features could be detected. In a later analysis, around 15,000 TCR beta sequences were associated with specific HLA alleles at a false discovery rate of 0.05. For the cohort, immune exposure information was limited to CMV serostatus. A further reported finding was that TCR beta sequences accurately predicted the HLA-A and HLA-B alleles for most subjects in the first cohort. According to a later genetic analysis, donors in an Asian-associated ancestry cluster had fewer N-insertions in productive TCRs than the roughly 670-donor mean. Most CMV-associated TCR beta chains appeared to be HLA-restricted in a later analysis, and the HLA associations seemed to be driven largely by CMV exposure. A later genetic analysis associated a missense DCLRE1C variant with V-gene and J-gene trimming of TCR beta chains, and an independent cohort replicated the association. Several of the top co-occurrence clusters appeared to be linked to parvovirus B19, influenza, CMV and Epstein-Barr virus, according to a later analysis. In both the original and validation cohorts, the classifier was reported to diagnose cytomegalovirus status with high specificity and sensitivity. A total of fewer than 200 TCR beta chains were listed by the study as associated with cytomegalovirus. Because HLA typing was unavailable for some donors at each locus, only the typed subset was used in association tests. While some public TCRs were present in many individuals, most TCR sequences turned up only very rarely across donors. When HLA alleles, especially DR and DQ, strongly co-occurred, TCR associations were difficult to assign to individual alleles. Compared with equally common non-associated chains, HLA-associated TCR beta chains in a later analysis were more clonally expanded and had lower generation probabilities. The authors suggested that the approach could potentially be generalized to other disease states and immunological phenotypes. Seventeen rarely observed V segments, including chromosome 9 orphons, were excluded from the earlier analysis of several hundred of the donors because counts were too low. According to a later analysis, TCR association rates differed among HLA loci, with DRB1 alleles showing the most associated TCRs and HLA-C alleles showing the fewest. Roughly uniform sequencing depth across donors was assumed in presence/absence analyses, although this assumption may not hold. In vitro tests confirmed that three of the cytomegalovirus-associated TCR beta chains recognize cytomegalovirus antigens. Correlated functional status among segregating V segments might reflect linkage disequilibrium, but an unknown experimental factor could not be ruled out.

Measured from the cysteine to the phenylalanine, the CDR3 is 18 residues long. Solely the CDR3 DNA is kept, with 54 bases framed from the first base. V lost 1 base and J lost 3 bases; the stretch between them is 22 bases long. CDR1 and CDR2 (SGHDN, FVKESK) derive from the germline V gene. Library construction relied on the immunoSEQ multiplex PCR assay. For the multiplex PCR, a mixture combining 60 forward primers for TCR Vbeta segments and 13 reverse primers for TCR Jbeta segments was used. The CDR3 region of rearranged TCR beta genes was amplified from genomic DNA by a multiplex PCR assay. On the Illumina HiSeq System, the amplified TCR beta libraries were sequenced as 87-base-pair reads. Per the authors' processing: Across the 700 or so repertoires, a later analysis counted 80 million or so unique TCR beta chains, roughly 11 million of which were shared by at least two donors. To remove PCR and sequencing errors, raw reads were error-corrected and collapsed into unique sequences using a nearest-neighbor algorithm that merged closely related sequences. Alignment of CDR3 sequences to IMGT reference sequences was used to assign V, D and J gene segments. Each retained sequence needed at least a six-nucleotide match to both a V gene segment and a J gene segment. A rearrangement was called productive if the CDR3 had no stop codons and remained in frame with V and J, and every other rearrangement was called non-productive. CDR3 was defined according to IMGT convention as the region running from the second conserved V-encoded cysteine to the conserved J-encoded phenylalanine. The earlier analysis of about 530 of the donors excluded any sequence lacking an unambiguous match to a single V gene segment. In an earlier analysis of around 600 of the donors, V segments were called functional above 56.7% productive rearrangements and were called segregating when the between-donor standard deviation exceeded 5%. A statistical classification framework was developed to diagnose cytomegalovirus status using the catalog of TCR beta chain sequences. In a later analysis, V and J genes were assigned by comparing TCR nucleotide sequences against IMGT/GENE-DB human TR gene sequences. A later analysis assigned CDR3 sequences and most-parsimonious VDJ recombination scenarios with the TCRdist pipeline. In a later analysis, each TCR beta chain was defined by its CDR3 amino acid sequence together with its V-gene family, and reads lacking a unique V-gene family were excluded. In a later analysis, a few hundred highly shared, low-generation-probability nucleotide sequences were removed to address suspected cross-contamination and a sequencing artifact. In a later analysis, a clonal expansion index for each public chain was calculated from normalized within-repertoire ranks of inferred template counts. A later analysis computed generation probabilities with a VDJ recombination model fitted to out-of-frame rearrangements, and checked the results against IGoR. Hypergeometric tests were used in a later analysis to score TCR-TCR, TCR-HLA and TCR-CMV co-occurrence, with a repertoire-size bias correction applied to the TCR pairs. To estimate false discovery rates, a later analysis permuted the HLA or CMV assignments 20 times. In a later analysis, co-occurring TCRs were grouped with DBSCAN, and TCRdist sequence similarity was added when clustering was performed within HLA-allele-positive subsets. Repertoires with fewer than 30,000 or more than 120,000 public chains, plus five repertoires with anomalous nucleotide sharing, were excluded from co-occurrence clustering. Drawn from immuneACCESS, this table holds only the in-frame rearrangements with V and J called that TCRdb kept. Clones are partly lost; checked studies trace under half to an unresolved V gene and leave the rest unexplained. From that table come the V and J calls and clone size; the DNA was used to work out D and trimming. In all, the sample holds 95,000 to 150,000 clones, and 77% of those were seen once. About 3.9% of the sample is taken by the ten largest.

The chain links TRBV14 with TRBJ2-7, and the D gene may be TRBD2, 7 bases matching. The clonotype comes from a human donor in good health. The sequenced sample was PBMCs. The DNA sequence is given as TGTGCCAGCAGCCAAGGCGCATACCGGGCGGGGGCAAACTACGAGCAGTACTTC. It encodes CASSQGAYRAGANYEQYF.